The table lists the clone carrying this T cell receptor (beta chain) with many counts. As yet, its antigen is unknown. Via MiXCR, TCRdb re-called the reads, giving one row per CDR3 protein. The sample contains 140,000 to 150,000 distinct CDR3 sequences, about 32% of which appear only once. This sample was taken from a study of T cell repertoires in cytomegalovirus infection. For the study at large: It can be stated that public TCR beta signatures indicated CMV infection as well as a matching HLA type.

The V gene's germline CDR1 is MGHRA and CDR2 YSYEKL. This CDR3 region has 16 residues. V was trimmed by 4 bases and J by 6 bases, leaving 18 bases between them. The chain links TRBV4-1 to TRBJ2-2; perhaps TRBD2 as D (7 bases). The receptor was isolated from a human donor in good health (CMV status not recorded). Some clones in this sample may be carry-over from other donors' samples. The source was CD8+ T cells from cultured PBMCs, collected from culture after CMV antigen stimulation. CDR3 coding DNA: TGCGCCAGCAGCCCCGAACCCACAGGGAGGGCCGGGGAGCTGTTTTTT. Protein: CASSPEPTGRAGELFF.